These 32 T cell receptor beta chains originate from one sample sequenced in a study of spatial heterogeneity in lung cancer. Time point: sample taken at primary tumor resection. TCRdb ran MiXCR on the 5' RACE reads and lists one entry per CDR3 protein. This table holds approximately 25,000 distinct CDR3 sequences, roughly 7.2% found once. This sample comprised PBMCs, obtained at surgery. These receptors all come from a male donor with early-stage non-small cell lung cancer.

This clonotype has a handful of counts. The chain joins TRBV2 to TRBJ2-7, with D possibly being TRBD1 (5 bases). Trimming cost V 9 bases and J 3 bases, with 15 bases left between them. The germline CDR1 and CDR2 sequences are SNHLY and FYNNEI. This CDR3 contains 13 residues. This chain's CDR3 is CASASTAFYEQYV. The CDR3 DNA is TGTGCCAGTGCCTCGACAGCATTCTACGAGCAGTACGTC.

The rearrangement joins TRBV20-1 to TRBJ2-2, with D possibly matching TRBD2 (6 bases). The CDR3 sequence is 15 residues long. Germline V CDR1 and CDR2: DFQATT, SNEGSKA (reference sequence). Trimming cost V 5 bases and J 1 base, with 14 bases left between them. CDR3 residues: CSAPSGQKNTGELFF. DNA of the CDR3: TGCAGTGCTCCCAGCGGGCAGAAGAACACCGGGGAGCTGTTTTTT.

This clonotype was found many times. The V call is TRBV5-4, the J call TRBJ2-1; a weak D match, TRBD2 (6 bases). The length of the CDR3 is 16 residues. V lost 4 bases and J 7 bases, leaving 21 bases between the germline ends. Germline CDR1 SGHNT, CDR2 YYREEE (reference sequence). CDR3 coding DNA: TGTGCCAGCAGCGCAGTGGACGGGGGTTTCGAGAATGAGCAGTTCTTC. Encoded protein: CASSAVDGGFENEQFF. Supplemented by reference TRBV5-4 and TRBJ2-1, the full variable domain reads ETGVTQSPTHLIKTRGQQVTLRCSSQSGHNTVSWYQQALGQGPQFIFQYYREEENGRGNFPPRFSGLQFPNYSSELNVNALELDDSALYLCASSAVDGGFENEQFFGPGTRLTVL.

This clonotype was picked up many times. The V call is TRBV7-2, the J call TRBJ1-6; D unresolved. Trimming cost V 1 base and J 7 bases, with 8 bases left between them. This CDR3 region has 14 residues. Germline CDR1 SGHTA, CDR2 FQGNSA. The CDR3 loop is CASSLVRLNSPLHF. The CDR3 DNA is TGTGCCAGCAGCTTAGTCCGATTAAATTCACCCCTCCACTTT.

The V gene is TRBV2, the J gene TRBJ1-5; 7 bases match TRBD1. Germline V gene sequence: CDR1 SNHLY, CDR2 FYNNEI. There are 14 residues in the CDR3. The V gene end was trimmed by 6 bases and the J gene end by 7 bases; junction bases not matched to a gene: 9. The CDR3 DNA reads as TGTGCCAGCAGCCCCATGACAGGGTTCCAGCCCCAGCATTTT. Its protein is CASSPMTGFQPQHF. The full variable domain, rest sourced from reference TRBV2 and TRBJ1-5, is EPEVTQTPSHQVTQMGQEVILRCVPISNHLYFYWYRQILGQKVEFLVSFYNNEISEKSEIFDDQFSVERPDGSNFTLKIRSTKLEDSAMYFCASSPMTGFQPQHFGDGTRLSIL.

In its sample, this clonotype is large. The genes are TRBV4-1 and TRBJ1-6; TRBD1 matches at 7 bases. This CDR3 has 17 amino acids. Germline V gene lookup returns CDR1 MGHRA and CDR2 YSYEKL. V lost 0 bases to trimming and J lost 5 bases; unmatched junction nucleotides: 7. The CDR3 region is CASSQERSGTDNSPLHF. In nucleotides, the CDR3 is TGCGCCAGCAGCCAAGAAAGATCCGGGACAGATAATTCACCCCTCCACTTT.

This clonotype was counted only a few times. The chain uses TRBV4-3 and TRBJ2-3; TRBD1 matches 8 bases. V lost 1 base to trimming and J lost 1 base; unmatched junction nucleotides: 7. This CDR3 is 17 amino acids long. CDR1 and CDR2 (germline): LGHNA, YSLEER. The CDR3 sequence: CASSQGQTGDGTDTQYF. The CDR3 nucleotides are TGCGCCAGCAGCCAAGGTCAGACAGGGGACGGCACAGATACGCAGTATTTT.

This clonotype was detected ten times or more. The chain's CDR3 is CATSLLNSPLHF. DNA for the CDR3: TGTGCCACATCCTTACTGAATTCACCCCTCCACTTT. This rearrangement joins TRBV28 to TRBJ1-6, with D unresolved. Germline V gene sequence: CDR1 MDHEN, CDR2 SYDVKM. This CDR3 is 12 amino acids long. Trimming shortened V by 10 bases and J by 7 bases, and 11 bases separated the two germline ends.

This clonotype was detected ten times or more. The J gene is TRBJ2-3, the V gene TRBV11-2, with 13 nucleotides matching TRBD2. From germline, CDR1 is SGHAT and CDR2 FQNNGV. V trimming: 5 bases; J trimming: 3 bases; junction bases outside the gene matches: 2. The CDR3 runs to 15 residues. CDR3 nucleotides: TGTGCCAGCAGCGGACTAGCGGGAGTGACAGATACGCAGTATTTT. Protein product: CASSGLAGVTDTQYF. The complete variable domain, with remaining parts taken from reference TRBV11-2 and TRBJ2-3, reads EAGVAQSPRYKIIEKRQSVAFWCNPISGHATLYWYQQILGQGPKLLIQFQNNGVVDDSQLPKDRFSAERLKGVDSTLKIQPAKLEDSAVYLCASSGLAGVTDTQYFGPGTRLTVL.

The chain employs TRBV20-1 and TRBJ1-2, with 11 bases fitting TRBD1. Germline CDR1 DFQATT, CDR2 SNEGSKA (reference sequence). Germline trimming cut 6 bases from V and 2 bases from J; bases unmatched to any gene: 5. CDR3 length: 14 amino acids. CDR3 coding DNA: TGCAGTGCCAGGACAGGGGGCGCGAACTATGGCTACACCTTC. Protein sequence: CSARTGGANYGYTF.

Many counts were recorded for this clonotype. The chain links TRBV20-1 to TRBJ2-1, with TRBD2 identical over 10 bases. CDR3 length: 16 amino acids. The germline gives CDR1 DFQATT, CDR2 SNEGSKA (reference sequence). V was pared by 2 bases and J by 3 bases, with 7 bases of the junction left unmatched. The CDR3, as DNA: TGCAGTGCTAGACCAATCCTAGCGGGAGTCTACAATGAGCAGTTCTTC. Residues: CSARPILAGVYNEQFF.

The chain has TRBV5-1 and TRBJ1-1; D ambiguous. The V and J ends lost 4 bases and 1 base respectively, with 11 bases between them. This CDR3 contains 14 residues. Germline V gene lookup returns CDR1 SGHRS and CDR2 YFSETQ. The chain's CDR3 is CASSPAAANTEAFF. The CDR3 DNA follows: TGCGCCAGCAGCCCCGCCGCAGCGAACACTGAAGCTTTCTTT.

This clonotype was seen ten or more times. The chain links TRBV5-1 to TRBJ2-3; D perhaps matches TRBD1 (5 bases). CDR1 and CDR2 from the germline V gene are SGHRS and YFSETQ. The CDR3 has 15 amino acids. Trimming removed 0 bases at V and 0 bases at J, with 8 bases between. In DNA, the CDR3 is TGCGCCAGCAGCTTGGACAAGGGGAGCACAGATACGCAGTATTTT. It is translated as CASSLDKGSTDTQYF.

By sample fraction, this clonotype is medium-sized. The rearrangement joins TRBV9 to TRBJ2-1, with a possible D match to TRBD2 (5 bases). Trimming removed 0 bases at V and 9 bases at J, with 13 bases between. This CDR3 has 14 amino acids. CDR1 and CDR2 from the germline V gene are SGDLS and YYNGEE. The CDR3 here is CASSVATGLSEQFF. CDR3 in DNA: TGTGCCAGCAGCGTAGCTACGGGATTGTCTGAGCAGTTCTTC.

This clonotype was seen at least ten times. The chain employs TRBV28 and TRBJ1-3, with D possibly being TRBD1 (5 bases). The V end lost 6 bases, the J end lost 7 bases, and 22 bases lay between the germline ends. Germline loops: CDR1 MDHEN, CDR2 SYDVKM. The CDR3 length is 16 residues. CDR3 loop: CASSPHRDGHTNTIYF. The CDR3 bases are TGTGCCAGCAGCCCTCACCGGGACGGCCACACGAACACCATATATTTT.

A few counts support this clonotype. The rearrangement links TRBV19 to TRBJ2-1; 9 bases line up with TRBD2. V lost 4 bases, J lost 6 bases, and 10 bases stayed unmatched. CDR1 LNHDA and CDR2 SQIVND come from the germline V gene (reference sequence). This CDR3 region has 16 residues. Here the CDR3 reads CASSTPGLAVTNEQFF. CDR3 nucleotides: TGTGCCAGTAGTACTCCGGGACTAGCAGTAACCAATGAGCAGTTCTTC.

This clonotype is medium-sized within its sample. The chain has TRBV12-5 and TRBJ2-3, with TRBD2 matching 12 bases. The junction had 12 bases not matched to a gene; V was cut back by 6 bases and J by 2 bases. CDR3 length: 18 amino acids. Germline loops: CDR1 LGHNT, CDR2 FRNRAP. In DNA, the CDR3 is TGTGCTAGTGGCCGACCTAGCGGGAGGGTCGGTTTCACAGATACGCAGTATTTT. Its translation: CASGRPSGRVGFTDTQYF. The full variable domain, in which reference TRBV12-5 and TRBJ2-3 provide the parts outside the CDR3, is DARVTQTPRHKVTEMGQEVTMRCQPILGHNTVFWYRQTMMQGLELLAYFRNRAPLDDSGMPKDRFSAEMPDATLATLKIQPSEPRDSAVYFCASGRPSGRVGFTDTQYFGPGTRLTVL.

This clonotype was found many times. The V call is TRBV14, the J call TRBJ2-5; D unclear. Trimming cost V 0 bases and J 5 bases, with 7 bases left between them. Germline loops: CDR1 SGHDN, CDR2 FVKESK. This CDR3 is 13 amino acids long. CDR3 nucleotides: TGTGCCAGCAGCCAAGAATTAGGGGAGACCCAGTACTTC. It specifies CASSQELGETQYF.

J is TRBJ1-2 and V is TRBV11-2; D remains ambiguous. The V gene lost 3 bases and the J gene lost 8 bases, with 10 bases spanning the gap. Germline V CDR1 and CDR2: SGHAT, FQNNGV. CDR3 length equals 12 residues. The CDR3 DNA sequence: TGTGCCAGCAGCTTTGAGAGGATCGGCTACACCTTC. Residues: CASSFERIGYTF.

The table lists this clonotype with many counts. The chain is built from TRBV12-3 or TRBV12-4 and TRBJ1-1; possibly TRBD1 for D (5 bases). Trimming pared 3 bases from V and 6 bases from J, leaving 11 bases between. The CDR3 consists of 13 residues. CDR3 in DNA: TGTGCCAGCAGTTTTAACGCGGGGGCTGAAGCTTTCTTT. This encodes CASSFNAGAEAFF.

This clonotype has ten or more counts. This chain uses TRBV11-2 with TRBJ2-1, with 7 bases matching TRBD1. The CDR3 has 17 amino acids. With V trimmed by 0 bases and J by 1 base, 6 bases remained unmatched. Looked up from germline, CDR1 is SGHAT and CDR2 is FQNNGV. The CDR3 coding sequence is TGTGCCAGCAGCTTAGATAGTTACAGGGGATCCTACAATGAGCAGTTCTTC. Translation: CASSLDSYRGSYNEQFF.

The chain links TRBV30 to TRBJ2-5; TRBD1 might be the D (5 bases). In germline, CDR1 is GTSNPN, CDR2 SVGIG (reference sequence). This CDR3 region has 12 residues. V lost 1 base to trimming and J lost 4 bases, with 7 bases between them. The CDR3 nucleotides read TGTGCCTGGAGTGGCACAGGAGAGACCCAGTACTTC. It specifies CAWSGTGETQYF. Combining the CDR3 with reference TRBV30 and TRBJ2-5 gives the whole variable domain SQTIHQWPATLVQPVGSPLSLECTVEGTSNPNLYWYRQAAGRGLQLLFYSVGIGQISSEVPQNLSASRPQDRQFILSSKKLLLSDSGFYLCAWSGTGETQYFGPGTRLLVL.

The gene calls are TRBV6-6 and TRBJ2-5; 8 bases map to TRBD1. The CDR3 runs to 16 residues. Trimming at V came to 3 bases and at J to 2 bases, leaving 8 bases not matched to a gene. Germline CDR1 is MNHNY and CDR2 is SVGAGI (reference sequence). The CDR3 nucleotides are TGTGCCAGCAGTTATTTAGGCAGGGGGCTGCAAGAGACCCAGTACTTC. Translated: CASSYLGRGLQETQYF.

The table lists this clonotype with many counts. CDR3 region: CASSSQDDMGLAGDTQYF. As DNA, the CDR3 is TGTGCCAGCAGCTCTCAAGACGACATGGGACTAGCGGGAGATACGCAGTATTTT. This sequence joins TRBV28 and TRBJ2-3; 12 bases fit TRBD2. Trimming at V came to 6 bases and at J to 5 bases, leaving 15 bases not matched to a gene. This CDR3 region has 18 residues. Germline V gene lookup returns CDR1 MDHEN and CDR2 SYDVKM. Using reference TRBV28 and TRBJ2-3 for the parts outside the CDR3, the full variable domain is DVKVTQSSRYLVKRTGEKVFLECVQDMDHENMFWYRQDPGLGLRLIYFSYDVKMKEKGDIPEGYSVSREKKERFSLILESASTNQTSMYLCASSSQDDMGLAGDTQYFGPGTRLTVL.

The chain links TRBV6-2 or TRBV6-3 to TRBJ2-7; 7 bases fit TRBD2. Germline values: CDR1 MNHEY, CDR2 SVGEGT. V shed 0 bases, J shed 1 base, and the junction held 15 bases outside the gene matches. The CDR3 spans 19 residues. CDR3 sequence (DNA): TGTGCCAGCAGTTACTCGGGCGGGAGAACGGAGAAAGGGTCCTACGAGCAGTACTTC. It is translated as CASSYSGGRTEKGSYEQYF.

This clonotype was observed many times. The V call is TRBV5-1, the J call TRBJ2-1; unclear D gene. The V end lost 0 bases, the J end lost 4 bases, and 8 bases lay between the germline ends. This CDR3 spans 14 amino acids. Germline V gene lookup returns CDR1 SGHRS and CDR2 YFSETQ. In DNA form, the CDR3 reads TGCGCCAGCAGCTTGGCGGGTTCTTACAATGAGCAGTTCTTC. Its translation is CASSLAGSYNEQFF.

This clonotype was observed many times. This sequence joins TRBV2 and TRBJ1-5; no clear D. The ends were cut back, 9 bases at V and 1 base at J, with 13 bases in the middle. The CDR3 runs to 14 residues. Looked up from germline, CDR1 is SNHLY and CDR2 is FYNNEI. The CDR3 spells CASLFSDSNQPQHF. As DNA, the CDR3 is TGTGCCAGTTTGTTTTCGGACAGCAATCAGCCCCAGCATTTT.

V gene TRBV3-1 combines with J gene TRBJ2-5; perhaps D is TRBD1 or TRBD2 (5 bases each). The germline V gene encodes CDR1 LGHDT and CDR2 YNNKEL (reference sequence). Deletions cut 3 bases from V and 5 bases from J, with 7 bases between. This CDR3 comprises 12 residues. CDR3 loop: CASSQGVETQYF. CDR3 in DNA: TGTGCCAGCAGCCAGGGGGTCGAGACCCAGTACTTC.

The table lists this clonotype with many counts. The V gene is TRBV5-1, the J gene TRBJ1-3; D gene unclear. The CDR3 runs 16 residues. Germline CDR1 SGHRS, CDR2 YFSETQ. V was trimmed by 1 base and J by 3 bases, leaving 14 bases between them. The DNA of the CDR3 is TGCGCCAGCAGCTTGTCCCCCCGAGGCTATGGAAACACCATATATTTT. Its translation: CASSLSPRGYGNTIYF. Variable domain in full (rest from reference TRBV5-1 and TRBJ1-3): KAGVTQTPRYLIKTRGQQVTLSCSPISGHRSVSWYQQTPGQGLQFLFEYFSETQRNKGNFPGRFSGRQFSNSRSEMNVSTLELGDSALYLCASSLSPRGYGNTIYFGEGSWLTVV.

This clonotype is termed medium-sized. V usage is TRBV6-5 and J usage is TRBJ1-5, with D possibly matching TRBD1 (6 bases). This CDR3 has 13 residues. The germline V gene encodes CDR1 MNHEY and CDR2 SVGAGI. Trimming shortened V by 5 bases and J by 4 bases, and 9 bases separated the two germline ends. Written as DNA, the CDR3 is TGTGCCAGCAGTGGACAGCAGAATCAGCCCCAGCATTTT. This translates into CASSGQQNQPQHF.

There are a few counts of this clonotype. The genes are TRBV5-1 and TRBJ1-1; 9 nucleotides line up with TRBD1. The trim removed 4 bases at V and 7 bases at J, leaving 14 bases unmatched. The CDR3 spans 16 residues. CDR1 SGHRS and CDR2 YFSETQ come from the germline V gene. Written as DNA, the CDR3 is TGCGCCAGCAGCCCCGGGACAGGGAGTCCTGTCATTGAAGCTTTCTTT. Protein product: CASSPGTGSPVIEAFF.

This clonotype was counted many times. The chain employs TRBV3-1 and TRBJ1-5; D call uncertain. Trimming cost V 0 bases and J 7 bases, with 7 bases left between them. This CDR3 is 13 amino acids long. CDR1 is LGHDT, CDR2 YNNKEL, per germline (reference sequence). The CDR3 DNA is TGTGCCAGCAGCCAAGAGGGGAACCAGCCCCAGCATTTT. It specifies CASSQEGNQPQHF.